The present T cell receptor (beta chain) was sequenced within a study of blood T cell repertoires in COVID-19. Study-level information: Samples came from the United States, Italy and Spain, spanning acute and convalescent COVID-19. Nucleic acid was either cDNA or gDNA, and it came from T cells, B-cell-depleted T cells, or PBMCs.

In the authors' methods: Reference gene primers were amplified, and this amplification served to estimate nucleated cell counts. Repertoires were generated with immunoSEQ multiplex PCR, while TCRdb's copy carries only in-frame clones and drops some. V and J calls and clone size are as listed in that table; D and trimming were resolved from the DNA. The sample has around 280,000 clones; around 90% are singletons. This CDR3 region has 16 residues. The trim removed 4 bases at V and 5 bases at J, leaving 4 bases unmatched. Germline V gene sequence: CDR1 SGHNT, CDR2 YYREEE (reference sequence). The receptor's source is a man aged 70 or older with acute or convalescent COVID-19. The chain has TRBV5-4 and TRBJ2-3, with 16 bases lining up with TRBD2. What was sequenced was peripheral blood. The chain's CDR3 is CASSGGLAGGEDTQYF. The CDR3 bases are TGTGCCAGCAGCGGGGGACTAGCGGGAGGGGAAGATACGCAGTATTTT.